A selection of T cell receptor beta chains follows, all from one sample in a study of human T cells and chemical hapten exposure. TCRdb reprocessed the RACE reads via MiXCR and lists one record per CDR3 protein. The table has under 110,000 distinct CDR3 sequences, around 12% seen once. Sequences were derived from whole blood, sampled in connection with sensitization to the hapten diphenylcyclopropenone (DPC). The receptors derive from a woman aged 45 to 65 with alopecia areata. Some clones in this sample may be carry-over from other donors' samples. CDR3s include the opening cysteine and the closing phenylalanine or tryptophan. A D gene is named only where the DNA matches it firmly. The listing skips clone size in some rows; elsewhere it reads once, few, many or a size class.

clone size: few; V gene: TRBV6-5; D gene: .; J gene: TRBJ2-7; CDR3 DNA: TGTGCCAGCAGTACCCACAGGGATCCCTCCTACGAGCAGTACTTC; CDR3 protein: CASSTHRDPSYEQYF
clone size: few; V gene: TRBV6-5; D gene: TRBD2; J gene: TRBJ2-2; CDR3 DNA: TGTGCCAGCAAGGTTGCTAGCGGGAGGGTCACCGGGGAGCTGTTTTTT; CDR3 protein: CASKVASGRVTGELFF
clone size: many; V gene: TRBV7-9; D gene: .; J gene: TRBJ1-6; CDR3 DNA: TGTGCCAGCAGCTTAGAGGGGAGCTCCTATAATTCACCCCTCCACTTT; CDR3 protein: CASSLEGSSYNSPLHF
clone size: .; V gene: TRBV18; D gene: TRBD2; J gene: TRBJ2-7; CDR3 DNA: TGTGCCAGCTCACAATGGACTAGCGGGGAGGAGCAGTACTTC; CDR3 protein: CASSQWTSGEEQYF
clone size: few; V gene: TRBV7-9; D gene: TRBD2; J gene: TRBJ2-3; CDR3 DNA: TGTGCCAGCAGCCCTAAAGCGGGGGACGGGGGCACAGATACGCAGTATTTT; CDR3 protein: CASSPKAGDGGTDTQYF
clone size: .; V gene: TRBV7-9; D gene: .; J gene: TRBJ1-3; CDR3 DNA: TGTGCCAGCAGCTTAGAACCCCCGGGGAACACCATATATTTT; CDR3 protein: CASSLEPPGNTIYF
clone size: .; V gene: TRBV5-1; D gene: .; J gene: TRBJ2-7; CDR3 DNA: TGCGCCAGCTCAAAGCCAGTGGACTACGAGCAGTACTTC; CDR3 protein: CASSKPVDYEQYF
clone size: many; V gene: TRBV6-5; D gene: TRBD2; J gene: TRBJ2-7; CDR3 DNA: TGTGCCAGCAGGTCCTCAGAAGCGGGGAAGGACGAGCAGTACTTC; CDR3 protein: CASRSSEAGKDEQYF
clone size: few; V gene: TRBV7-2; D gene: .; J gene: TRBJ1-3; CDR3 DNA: TGTGCCAGCAGCCCCGTTGTCCAGGGATTAAAAAACACCATATATTTT; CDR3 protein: CASSPVVQGLKNTIYF
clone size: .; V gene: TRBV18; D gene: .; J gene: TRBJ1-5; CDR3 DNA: TGTGCCAGCTCGCCCACGACAGGATCCAATCAGCCCCAGCATTTT; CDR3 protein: CASSPTTGSNQPQHF
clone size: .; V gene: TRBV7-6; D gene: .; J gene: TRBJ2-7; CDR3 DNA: TGTGCCAGCAGCTTTTCACCGTCGGGCGAGCAGTACTTC; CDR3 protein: CASSFSPSGEQYF
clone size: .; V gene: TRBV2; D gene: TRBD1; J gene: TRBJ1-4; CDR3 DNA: TGTGCCAACTCCAGGGGGAAATCTAATGAAAAACTGTTTTTT; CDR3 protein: CANSRGKSNEKLFF
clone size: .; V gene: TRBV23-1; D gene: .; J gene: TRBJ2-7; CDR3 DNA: TGCGCCAGCAGTCATGGAGAGGGGGGAACTAGCTACGAGCAGTACTTC; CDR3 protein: CASSHGEGGTSYEQYF
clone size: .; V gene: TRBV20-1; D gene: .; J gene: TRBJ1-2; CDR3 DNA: TGCAGTGCTTCGCCCTGGGGAAACACGCAGGGCTACACCTTC; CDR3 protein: CSASPWGNTQGYTF
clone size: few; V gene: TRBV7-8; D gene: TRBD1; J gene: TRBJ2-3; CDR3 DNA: TGTGCCAGCAGCGCCGGACAGGGCAGCACAGATACGCAGTATTTT; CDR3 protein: CASSAGQGSTDTQYF
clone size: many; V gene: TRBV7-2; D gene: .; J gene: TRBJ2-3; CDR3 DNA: TGTGCCAGCAGCTTAGTGGCGAGCACAGATACGCAGTATTTT; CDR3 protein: CASSLVASTDTQYF
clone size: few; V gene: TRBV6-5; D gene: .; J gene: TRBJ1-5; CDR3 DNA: TGTGCCAGCAGTGAATTTGCTCGCAATCAGCCCCAGCATTTT; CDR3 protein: CASSEFARNQPQHF